This T cell receptor (beta chain) was sequenced in a study of cytomegalovirus exposure and HLA in healthy donors. The study, taken as a whole, reports: A prior analysis recorded that most TCR beta V segments were productive about 87% or about 30% of the time.

Germline V gene data show CDR1 as SGHNT and CDR2 as YYREEE (reference sequence). CDR3 length: 14 residues. With 60 Vbeta and 13 Jbeta primers, the PCR was carried out. This table comes from immunoSEQ multiplex PCR, and its TCRdb copy is limited to in-frame clones, with some not included. The sample contains 200,000 to 250,000 clones, roughly 80% of which appear only once. This clone was found a few times. The antigen is unknown. The chain is built from TRBV5-4 and TRBJ2-5; 7 positions agree with TRBD1. The J call is uncertain, as TRBJ2-7 better fits the DNA end. The source is a middle-aged man in good health and CMV-seronegative. Sequenced input: PBMCs. In nucleotides, the CDR3 is TGTGCCAGCAGCTTGGAAGGGGGCGAGTACGAGCAGTACTTC. This sequence encodes CASSLEGGEYEQYF.